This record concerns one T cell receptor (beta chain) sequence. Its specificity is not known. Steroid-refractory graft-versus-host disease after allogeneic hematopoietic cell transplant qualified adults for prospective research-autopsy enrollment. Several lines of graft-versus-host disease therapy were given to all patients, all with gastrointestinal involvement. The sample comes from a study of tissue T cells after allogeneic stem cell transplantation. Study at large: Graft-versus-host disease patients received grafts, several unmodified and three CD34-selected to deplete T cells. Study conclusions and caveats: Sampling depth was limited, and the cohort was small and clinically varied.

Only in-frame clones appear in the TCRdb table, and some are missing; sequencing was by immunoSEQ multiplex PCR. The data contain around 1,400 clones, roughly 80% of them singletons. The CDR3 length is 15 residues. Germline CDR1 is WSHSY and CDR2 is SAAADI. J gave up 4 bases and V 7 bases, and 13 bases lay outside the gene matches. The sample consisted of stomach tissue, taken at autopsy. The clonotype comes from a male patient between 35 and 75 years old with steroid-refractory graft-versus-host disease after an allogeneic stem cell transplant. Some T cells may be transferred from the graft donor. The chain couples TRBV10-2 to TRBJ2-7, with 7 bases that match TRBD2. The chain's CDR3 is CASMQSWGGWYEQYF. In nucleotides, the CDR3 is TGCGCCAGCATGCAATCTTGGGGGGGTTGGTACGAGCAGTACTTC.